Described below is a single T cell receptor (beta chain) sequence and its context. Germline loops: CDR1 LNHDA, CDR2 SQIVND (reference sequence). CDR3 length equals 15 residues. Trimming removed 5 bases from V and 10 bases from J; junction bases left unmatched: 8. Measured with immunoSEQ multiplex PCR; TCRdb has only the in-frame clones, and not every one. The table lists about 340,000 clones, around 83% of them singletons, with almost 3% in the top ten. The record originates from a study of blood T cell repertoires in COVID-19. This clonotype was sampled from a young man with active or convalescent COVID-19. The source material was peripheral blood. The J gene is TRBJ2-1, the V gene TRBV19; 13 bases align to TRBD2. The CDR3 sequence: CASSPRTSGRFEQFF. CDR3 coding DNA: TGTGCCAGTAGTCCTCGGACTAGCGGGAGATTCGAGCAGTTCTTC.